This record concerns one T cell receptor beta chain sequence. Its antigen is unidentified. The V gene end was trimmed by 1 base and the J gene end by 4 bases; junction bases not matched to a gene: 6. In germline, CDR1 is SGHVS, CDR2 FQNEAQ. The CDR3 extends over 16 amino acids. TCRdb's table, derived via immunoSEQ multiplex PCR, lists solely in-frame clones and lacks some. Among around 75,000 clones listed, roughly 89% were seen once. This entry belongs to a study of Tregs in tolerant kidney transplant recipients. Findings and limits, study-wide: Activated donor B cell expansion appeared to reveal the most relevant donor-specific TCRbeta repertoire.

Thawed PBMCs were FACS-sorted into unstimulated CD4+CD25+CD127- regulatory T cells, CD4+CD25- non-regulatory cells, CD4 and CD8 cells. The sample was CD4+ T cells from blood, taken before the transplant. The chain has TRBV7-8 and TRBJ1-4, with 7 bases matching TRBD1. The receptor was isolated from a human donor who received a combined kidney and bone marrow transplant. The CDR3 coding sequence is TGTGCCAGCAGCTTAGGACAGGGCGCGGGTAATGAAAAACTGTTTTTT. It is translated as CASSLGQGAGNEKLFF.